Each of the 27 T cell receptor beta chains below was sequenced from the same sample in a study of beta chain features in type 1 diabetes (dated by TCRdb to 2017 to 2018). Beyond this particular receptor, the publication reports: Type 1 diabetes patients showed a moderate but significant shortening of TCRB CDR3 length in all four CD4+ subsets.

These receptors have no known antigen. The library came from the immunoSEQ multiplex PCR assay. The High Capacity cDNA Reverse Transcription Kit was used to reverse transcribe all of the isolated RNA, meaning that expressed TCRB transcripts were what got sequenced. TCRdb provides this immuneACCESS table in a form limited to in-frame rearrangements. Some clones are lacking; in checked studies, under half of them reflect an unresolved V gene, and why the rest are absent is not known. The sample yields 250,000 to 300,000 clones; approximately 24% were counted once. The leading ten clones occupy 0.012% of the sample. The sequenced sample was naive CD4+ T cells from blood. The sample's cell subset or site, from its label and the paper: true naive CD4+ T cells. The source is a woman aged 25 to 39 with type 1 diabetes.

The V call is TRBV11-2, the J call TRBJ2-3, with TRBD2 identical over 7 bases. Trimming at V came to 2 bases and at J to 10 bases, leaving 6 bases not matched to a gene. The CDR3 spans 13 residues. From germline, CDR1 is SGHAT and CDR2 FQNNGV. CDR3 sequence: CASSLSSRGAQYF. CDR3 in DNA: TGTGCCAGCAGCTTATCCTCCCGGGGGGCGCAGTATTTT.

The chain employs TRBV18 and TRBJ1-1; D is unresolved. CDR1 is KGHSH and CDR2 is LQKENI in the germline V gene. The CDR3 is 14 amino acids. The germline V and J ends were trimmed by 2 bases and 3 bases, with 10 bases remaining between them. CDR3 in DNA: TGTGCCAGCTCACCATACAAGTATGACACTGAAGCTTTCTTT. Translation: CASSPYKYDTEAFF.

This chain links TRBV4-2 with TRBJ2-3, with 7 nucleotides matching TRBD2. The CDR3 extends over 15 amino acids. Losses at the gene ends were 1 base for V and 5 bases for J; bases not matched to a gene: 6. Germline-derived CDR1 and CDR2 are LGHNA and YNFKEQ. CDR3 region: CASSQGGGGRDTQYF. CDR3 DNA sequence: TGTGCCAGCAGCCAAGGTGGCGGGGGAAGAGATACGCAGTATTTT.

The rearrangement links TRBV4-1 to TRBJ1-5, with D perhaps TRBD1 (5 bases). Trimming shortened V by 1 base and J by 6 bases, and 13 bases separated the two germline ends. The germline gives CDR1 MGHRA, CDR2 YSYEKL. CDR3 length equals 15 residues. The CDR3 loop reads CASSQAGVGGQPQHF. As DNA, the CDR3 is TGCGCCAGCAGCCAAGCGGGGGTAGGAGGTCAGCCCCAGCATTTT.

There are a few counts of this clone. This CDR3 reads CASSRDRGSNQPQHF. The CDR3 coding sequence is TGTGCCAGCAGCCGAGACAGGGGTAGCAATCAGCCCCAGCATTTT. The chain employs TRBV13 and TRBJ1-5; 8 bases agree with TRBD1. The germline V gene has CDR1 PRHDT and CDR2 FYEKMQ (reference sequence). CDR3 length: 15 residues. J lost 0 bases, V lost 5 bases, and 3 bases had no gene match.

The chain is built from TRBV5-4 and TRBJ2-3, with D hard to call. Trimming took off 4 bases at V and 3 bases at J, with 6 bases between the two ends. Germline lookup yields CDR1 SGHNT and CDR2 YYREEE (reference sequence). The CDR3 is 12 amino acids. The CDR3 loop reads CASSTDTDTQYF. In nucleotides, the CDR3 is TGTGCCAGCAGCACTGATACAGATACGCAGTATTTT. Together with reference TRBV5-4 and TRBJ2-3, the CDR3 gives the full variable domain: ETGVTQSPTHLIKTRGQQVTLRCSSQSGHNTVSWYQQALGQGPQFIFQYYREEENGRGNFPPRFSGLQFPNYSSELNVNALELDDSALYLCASSTDTDTQYFGPGTRLTVL.

The chain is built from TRBV9 and TRBJ2-1; 7 bases agree with TRBD2. The length of the CDR3 is 14 residues. Germline V lookup: CDR1 SGDLS, CDR2 YYNGEE. The trim removed 2 bases at V and 7 bases at J, leaving 6 bases unmatched. The CDR3 DNA reads TGTGCCAGCAGCGTCTTCGGGACTAAAAATGAGCAGTTCTTC. Translating gives CASSVFGTKNEQFF.

This clone was seen a handful of times. The V gene is TRBV18, the J gene TRBJ1-1; the D gene is possibly TRBD1 (5 bases). CDR3 length: 14 amino acids. The V gene lost 6 bases and the J gene lost 5 bases, with 16 bases spanning the gap. Germline CDR1 is KGHSH and CDR2 is LQKENI. The CDR3 region is CASSSQGAWTEAFF. CDR3 sequence (DNA): TGTGCCAGCTCGTCCCAGGGTGCTTGGACTGAAGCTTTCTTT.

The sample holds a few counts of this clone. The J gene is TRBJ2-1, the V gene TRBV18; weak D call: TRBD1 (5 bases). CDR1 and CDR2 from the germline V gene are KGHSH and LQKENI. The CDR3 runs 14 residues. Trimming took off 0 bases at V and 10 bases at J, with 13 bases between the two ends. CDR3 DNA: TGTGCCAGCTCACCACCGTCAGGGTCGTCGGAGCAGTTCTTC. As protein: CASSPPSGSSEQFF.

This clone was detected only a few times. This chain connects TRBV7-9 to TRBJ2-5, with TRBD2 matching 7 bases. Germline V gives CDR1 SEHNR, CDR2 FQNEAQ (reference sequence). With 8 bases clipped from V and 5 bases from J, the junction kept 5 bases outside the gene matches. This CDR3 contains 12 residues. Here the CDR3 DNA reads TGTGCCAGCGGGCGGGAGATTGAGACCCAGTACTTC. As protein: CASGREIETQYF.

V usage is TRBV28 and J usage is TRBJ2-2; 7 bases align to TRBD1. The trim removed 5 bases at V and 0 bases at J, leaving 15 bases unmatched. This CDR3 spans 19 amino acids. Germline loops: CDR1 MDHEN, CDR2 SYDVKM. CDR3 coding DNA: TGTGCCAGCAGTGCCGCCGCCGTCGGGACAGAAGCGAACACCGGGGAGCTGTTTTTT. It specifies CASSAAAVGTEANTGELFF. The full variable domain, completed using reference TRBV28 and TRBJ2-2, is DVKVTQSSRYLVKRTGEKVFLECVQDMDHENMFWYRQDPGLGLRLIYFSYDVKMKEKGDIPEGYSVSREKKERFSLILESASTNQTSMYLCASSAAAVGTEANTGELFFGEGSRLTVL.

CDR3 region: CASSSAAGGSTDTQYF. DNA for the CDR3: TGTGCCAGCAGTTCGGCTGCAGGGGGGAGCACAGATACGCAGTATTTT. The V call is TRBV28, the J call TRBJ2-3, with D perhaps matching TRBD1 (7 bases). Deletions cut 4 bases from V and 0 bases from J, with 14 bases between. The germline CDR1 and CDR2 sequences are MDHEN and SYDVKM. The CDR3 has 16 residues.

This chain connects TRBV28 to TRBJ2-5; possible D gene TRBD2, 6 bases. There are 14 residues in the CDR3. Trimming shortened V by 6 bases and J by 7 bases, and 18 bases separated the two germline ends. Germline CDR1 MDHEN, CDR2 SYDVKM. CDR3 residues: CASSQPGLPATQYF. CDR3 nucleotides: TGTGCCAGCAGCCAGCCGGGACTCCCAGCGACCCAGTACTTC. The variable domain in full, with the rest retrieved from reference TRBV28 and TRBJ2-5, is DVKVTQSSRYLVKRTGEKVFLECVQDMDHENMFWYRQDPGLGLRLIYFSYDVKMKEKGDIPEGYSVSREKKERFSLILESASTNQTSMYLCASSQPGLPATQYFGPGTRLLVL.

This clone was detected only a few times. The chain carries TRBV7-9 and TRBJ1-5; 7 bases are a match to TRBD1. In germline, CDR1 is SEHNR, CDR2 FQNEAQ (reference sequence). This CDR3 is 16 amino acids long. Trimming took 2 bases from V and 0 from J; bases not matched to a gene: 4. The DNA of the CDR3 is TGTGCCAGCAGCTTAAAAGGGACAGATAGCAATCAGCCCCAGCATTTT. The encoded protein is CASSLKGTDSNQPQHF.

This clone was counted a few times. The chain combines TRBV4-1 with TRBJ2-1; possible D gene TRBD2, 5 bases. From germline, CDR1 is MGHRA and CDR2 YSYEKL. The V end was cut by 4 bases, the J end by 1 base, with 17 bases between. The CDR3 is made up of 17 amino acids. CDR3 residues: CASSPLLGFGSYNEQFF. In nucleotides, the CDR3 is TGCGCCAGCAGCCCATTACTAGGATTCGGATCCTACAATGAGCAGTTCTTC.

This clone was observed a handful of times. V and J are TRBV5-1 and TRBJ2-1; D is ambiguous. Trimming pared 0 bases from V and 10 bases from J, leaving 8 bases between. CDR3 length: 12 residues. In germline, CDR1 is SGHRS, CDR2 YFSETQ. CDR3 nucleotides: TGCGCCAGCAGCTTGGGCCCCAGGGAGCAGTTCTTC. This gives the protein CASSLGPREQFF. Complete variable domain (other parts from reference TRBV5-1 and TRBJ2-1): KAGVTQTPRYLIKTRGQQVTLSCSPISGHRSVSWYQQTPGQGLQFLFEYFSETQRNKGNFPGRFSGRQFSNSRSEMNVSTLELGDSALYLCASSLGPREQFFGPGTRLTVL.

This clone has just a few counts. This sequence joins TRBV30 and TRBJ1-1; 8 bases align to TRBD1. The CDR3 covers 13 residues. The junction had 7 bases not matched to a gene; V was cut back by 0 bases and J by 10 bases. CDR1 GTSNPN and CDR2 SVGIG come from the germline V gene (reference sequence). CDR3 protein: CAWSVVQGARAFF. The CDR3 DNA sequence: TGTGCCTGGAGTGTAGTCCAGGGGGCTCGAGCTTTCTTT.

The sample holds a few counts of this clone. The chain recombines TRBV28 with TRBJ2-7, with 10 bases fitting TRBD1. With V trimmed by 8 bases and J by 3 bases, 7 bases remained unmatched. CDR3 length: 14 residues. The germline V gene has CDR1 MDHEN and CDR2 SYDVKM. The CDR3 DNA follows: TGTGCCAGCGGTGGGACAGGGGCCGTCTACGAGCAGTACTTC. This sequence encodes CASGGTGAVYEQYF.

This clone was picked up a small number of times. The V gene is TRBV6-5, the J gene TRBJ1-2; weak D call: TRBD1 (5 bases). The V gene lost 4 bases and the J gene lost 8 bases, with 8 bases spanning the gap. This CDR3 has 11 residues. The V gene's germline CDR1 is MNHEY and CDR2 SVGAGI. In DNA, the CDR3 is TGTGCCAGCAGTTCACAGGTCGGCTACACCTTC. Translation gives CASSSQVGYTF.

This clone was detected only once. V gene TRBV5-1 combines with J gene TRBJ2-1, with TRBD1 as a possible D gene (6 bases). Germline CDR1 SGHRS, CDR2 YFSETQ. Trimming shortened V by 2 bases and J by 5 bases, and 14 bases separated the two germline ends. The CDR3 contains 15 residues. In DNA form, the CDR3 reads TGCGCCAGCAGCTTACACAGGGTAGTCGACAATGAGCAGTTCTTC. Its protein product is CASSLHRVVDNEQFF.

The J gene is TRBJ2-7, the V gene TRBV18, with D possibly matching TRBD1 (6 bases). Trimming cost V 2 bases and J 3 bases, with 8 bases left between them. Germline V gene lookup returns CDR1 KGHSH and CDR2 LQKENI. The length of the CDR3 is 13 residues. The CDR3 DNA reads TGTGCCAGCTCACCAGACAGGATCTACGAGCAGTACTTC. This translates into CASSPDRIYEQYF.

This clone was counted a few times. The chain combines TRBV30 with TRBJ2-3; 10 nucleotides match TRBD2. The junction had 3 bases not matched to a gene; V was cut back by 0 bases and J by 6 bases. The CDR3 runs 14 residues. Germline assignment: CDR1 GTSNPN and CDR2 SVGIG (reference sequence). The CDR3 DNA reads TGTGCCTGGAGTGTGCTAGCGGGGGAGGATACGCAGTATTTT. Protein product: CAWSVLAGEDTQYF.

The rearrangement uses TRBV4-1 and TRBJ2-5, with D perhaps TRBD1 (6 bases). The CDR3 length is 13 residues. V was cut by 0 bases and J by 5 bases, with 7 bases left in between. Germline values: CDR1 MGHRA, CDR2 YSYEKL. The CDR3 protein is CASSQEQGETQYF. CDR3 DNA: TGCGCCAGCAGCCAAGAGCAGGGGGAGACCCAGTACTTC.

The chain is built from TRBV11-2 and TRBJ2-5; tentative D call: TRBD1 (5 bases). The V gene's germline CDR1 is SGHAT and CDR2 FQNNGV. The V end was cut by 3 bases, the J end by 4 bases, with 12 bases between. This CDR3 is 14 amino acids long. The CDR3, as DNA: TGTGCCAGCAGCTTGGCAGGGAACTTAGAGACCCAGTACTTC. Amino acids: CASSLAGNLETQYF.

The chain combines TRBV7-2 with TRBJ2-5, with D possibly being TRBD1 (6 bases). CDR1 and CDR2 (germline): SGHTA, FQGNSA. V lost 3 bases, J lost 4 bases, and 6 bases lay in between. This CDR3 contains 12 residues. CDR3: CASSFRGETQYF. The DNA of the CDR3 is TGTGCCAGCAGCTTCAGGGGAGAGACCCAGTACTTC.

The chain carries TRBV5-1 and TRBJ2-7, with a weak D call TRBD2 (5 bases). The CDR3 is 14 residues long. V lost 1 base and J lost 3, with 11 bases in between. The germline V gene has CDR1 SGHRS and CDR2 YFSETQ. The CDR3 nucleotides read TGCGCCAGCAGCTTGATAGGGAGCGACTACGAGCAGTACTTC. Translated, it gives CASSLIGSDYEQYF. Full variable domain (rest looked up from reference TRBV5-1 and TRBJ2-7): KAGVTQTPRYLIKTRGQQVTLSCSPISGHRSVSWYQQTPGQGLQFLFEYFSETQRNKGNFPGRFSGRQFSNSRSEMNVSTLELGDSALYLCASSLIGSDYEQYFGPGTRLTVT.

The chain employs TRBV9 and TRBJ1-2; D is unclear. V lost 0 bases to trimming and J lost 6 bases, with 12 bases between them. Germline CDR1 reads SGDLS; CDR2 reads YYNGEE. The CDR3 sequence is 14 residues long. The CDR3 region is CASSVDSRRDGYTF. CDR3 coding DNA: TGTGCCAGCAGCGTAGATAGTCGGAGGGATGGCTACACCTTC.